This entry is about one T cell receptor beta chain. The antigen is undetermined. The data were produced by immunoSEQ multiplex PCR, yet TCRdb's version contains in-frame clones alone and is incomplete. The table lists over 100,000 clones, roughly 86% of them singletons. This entry comes from a study of T cell responses to AZD1222 COVID-19 vaccine. Study-level results: The study identified only five to seven AZD1222 recipients as seropositive at baseline. Targeting of unmutated variant regions was reportedly seen in nearly half of spike-specific TCRs.

The receptor was isolated from an adult in good health. This sample comprised peripheral blood, obtained on day 0 of MenACWY control vaccination.

The CDR3 region is CASSQVTPGLTGELFF. Written as DNA, the CDR3 is TGCGCCAGCAGCCAAGTCACCCCGGGACTCACCGGGGAGCTGTTTTTT. V is TRBV4-1 and J is TRBJ2-2, with a weak D call TRBD2 (6 bases). Trimming removed 1 base from V and 4 bases from J, with 13 bases in between. CDR3 length: 16 residues. Germline V gene lookup returns CDR1 MGHRA and CDR2 YSYEKL.